The clone carrying this T cell receptor beta chain was seen many times. As processed by the authors: Amplified reference gene primers provided the basis for estimating nucleated cell counts. The data were produced by immunoSEQ multiplex PCR, yet TCRdb's version contains in-frame clones alone and is incomplete. The DNA was the basis for D and trimming; V, J and clone size are from that table. The repertoire holds about 80,000 clones, with approximately 76% as singletons. This sample was taken from a study of blood T cell repertoires in COVID-19. Overall study context: Italy, Spain and the United States were the sources of the convalescent and acute COVID-19 samples. Sample material is recorded as cDNA or gDNA derived from T cells, B-cell-depleted T cells, or PBMCs.

V dropped 1 base and J dropped 2 bases, with 6 bases sitting between them. Germline values: CDR1 SGHNT, CDR2 YYREEE (reference sequence). The CDR3 runs 13 residues. What was sequenced was peripheral blood. The gene calls are TRBV5-4 and TRBJ2-5; D gene unclear. The source of this sequence is a man between 65 and 79 years old with active or convalescent COVID-19. The CDR3 DNA reads TGTGCCAGCAGCTTGCTGCAGCAAGAGACCCAGTACTTC. It translates to CASSLLQQETQYF.